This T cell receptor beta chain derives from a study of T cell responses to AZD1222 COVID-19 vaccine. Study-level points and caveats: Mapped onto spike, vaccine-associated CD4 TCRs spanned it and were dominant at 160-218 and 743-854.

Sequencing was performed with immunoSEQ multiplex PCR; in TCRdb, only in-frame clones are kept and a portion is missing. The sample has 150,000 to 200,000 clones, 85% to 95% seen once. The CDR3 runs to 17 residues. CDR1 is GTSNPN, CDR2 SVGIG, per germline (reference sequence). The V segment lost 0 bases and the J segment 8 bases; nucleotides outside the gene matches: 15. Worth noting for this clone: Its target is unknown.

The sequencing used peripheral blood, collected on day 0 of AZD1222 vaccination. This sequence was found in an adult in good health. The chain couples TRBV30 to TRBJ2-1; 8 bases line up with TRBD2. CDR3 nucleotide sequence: TGTGCCTGGAGTGTATATAGCGGGACGGTGGGAAGGGATGAGCAGTTCTTC. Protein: CAWSVYSGTVGRDEQFF.